These 14 T cell receptor beta chains came from one sample sequenced in a study of neurological immune-mediated disorders. TCRdb independently ran MiXCR on the 5' RACE reads; one entry per CDR3 protein. This table has 45,000 to 50,000 distinct CDR3 sequences, around 4.5% appearing once. Material: PBMCs. The origin of the receptors is a woman in her fifties or sixties with multiple sclerosis.

This clonotype has only a few counts. One end of the junction does not line up with germline, which may come from a read error. This chain uses TRBV5-4 with TRBJ1-5; D unclear. This CDR3 has 15 amino acids. Germline lookup yields CDR1 SGHNT and CDR2 YYREEE (reference sequence). DNA for the CDR3: TGTGCCAGCAGCTTAGGCGGTCCCGGAGATCAGCCCCAGAATTTT. The encoded protein is CASSLGGPGDQPQNF.

This clonotype occurred a few times. This CDR3 is CSARTITTVQETQYF. The CDR3, as DNA: TGCAGTGCTAGGACCATTACGACAGTCCAAGAGACCCAGTACTTC. V and J are TRBV20-1 and TRBJ2-5; maybe TRBD1 (5 bases). Germline V gives CDR1 DFQATT, CDR2 SNEGSKA (reference sequence). V was trimmed by 3 bases and J by 1 base, leaving 15 bases between them. The CDR3 totals 15 residues.

This clonotype was counted between two and nine times. V and J are TRBV4-3 and TRBJ2-3, with TRBD1 matching 7 bases. CDR1 is LGHNA, CDR2 YSLEER, per germline. The CDR3 sequence is 14 residues long. Losses at the gene ends were 3 bases for V and 8 bases for J; bases not matched to a gene: 8. The CDR3 DNA sequence: TGCGCCAGCAGCCACGACAGGGACGACGGTACGCAGTATTTT. Translated: CASSHDRDDGTQYF.

This clonotype was observed many times. The chain employs TRBV20-1 and TRBJ2-1; TRBD2 matches 11 bases. With V trimmed by 6 bases and J by 4 bases, 8 bases remained unmatched. Germline assignment: CDR1 DFQATT and CDR2 SNEGSKA (reference sequence). The CDR3 runs to 15 residues. This CDR3 reads CSAQPGTSGYNEQFF. The CDR3 bases are TGCAGTGCACAACCCGGGACTAGCGGATACAATGAGCAGTTCTTC.

The rearrangement links TRBV6-2 or TRBV6-3 to TRBJ1-1; D uncertain. The CDR3 is made up of 14 amino acids. V was pared by 0 bases and J by 1 base, with 6 bases between. Germline V CDR1 and CDR2: MNHEY, SVGEGT. CDR3 loop: CASSYSQRNTEAFF. CDR3 sequence (DNA): TGTGCCAGCAGTTACTCACAGAGGAACACTGAAGCTTTCTTT.

This sequence joins TRBV20-1 and TRBJ2-4, with D unclear. The CDR3 length is 14 residues. The germline CDR1 and CDR2 sequences are DFQATT and SNEGSKA (reference sequence). Trimming pared 8 bases from V and 0 bases from J, leaving 14 bases between. The CDR3 coding sequence is TGCAGTTCCCTTGGGCCCCTAGCCAAAAACATTCAGTACTTC. It yields the protein CSSLGPLAKNIQYF.

This clonotype has a count of ten or more. V is TRBV28 and J is TRBJ1-3; the match to TRBD1 covers 7 bases. Germline V gene lookup returns CDR1 MDHEN and CDR2 SYDVKM. CDR3 length equals 12 residues. The J segment lost 12 bases and the V segment lost 6 bases, leaving 8 bases of the junction unmatched. The CDR3 loop reads CASRRQGLGIYF. The CDR3 nucleotides read TGTGCCAGCAGGCGACAGGGTTTGGGCATATATTTT.

This clonotype was counted at least ten times. The chain is built from TRBV12-3 or TRBV12-4 and TRBJ2-3; no clear D gene. Trimming removed 1 base at V and 0 bases at J, with 2 bases between. The CDR3 has 13 residues. The CDR3 DNA reads as TGTGCCAGCAGTTTAGAAAGCACAGATACGCAGTATTTT. This gives the protein CASSLESTDTQYF.

The chain joins TRBV10-3 to TRBJ2-1, with 8 bases matching TRBD2. V dropped 2 bases and J dropped 8; count of bases not matched to a gene: 5. CDR1 is ENHRY, CDR2 SYGVKD, per germline. CDR3 length equals 14 residues. The CDR3 DNA reads as TGTGCCATCAGTGAGGGCGGGGGGAGATATGAGCAGTTCTTC. Its protein is CAISEGGGRYEQFF.

This clonotype was seen repeatedly, ten times or more. The gene calls are TRBV20-1 and TRBJ2-7; 9 nucleotides align to TRBD1. V dropped 0 bases and J dropped 1; count of bases not matched to a gene: 7. The germline V gene has CDR1 DFQATT and CDR2 SNEGSKA (reference sequence). This CDR3 spans 16 amino acids. CDR3: CSARDSGTGSSYEQYF. In DNA, the CDR3 is TGCAGTGCTAGAGATTCCGGGACAGGGTCGTCCTACGAGCAGTACTTC.

At least ten counts were recorded for this clonotype. This sequence joins TRBV5-6 and TRBJ2-7; D is ambiguous. The CDR3 runs to 14 residues. Trimming took 4 bases from V and 3 from J, leaving 14 bases between them. Germline loops: CDR1 SGHDT, CDR2 YYEEEE. CDR3 region: CASSPLGRNYEQYV. Here the CDR3 DNA reads TGTGCCAGCAGCCCTCTAGGGCGCAACTACGAGCAGTACGTC.

This clonotype is a singleton in its sample. A read error may be the cause here, since a much bigger clone is one base away. The chain employs TRBV5-1 and TRBJ2-3, with no clear D. The CDR3 sequence is 12 residues long. Germline lookup yields CDR1 SGHRS and CDR2 YFSETQ. V was clipped by 4 bases and J by 0 bases, with 3 bases between them. The CDR3 bases are TGCGCCAGCAGCAAGAGCACAGATACGCAGTATTTT. This encodes CASSKSTDTQYF.

This clonotype came up many times. The J gene is TRBJ2-2, the V gene TRBV29-1; D ambiguous. V lost 5 bases and J lost 0, with 7 bases in between. Germline V gene lookup returns CDR1 SQVTM and CDR2 ANQGSEA. The CDR3 contains 13 residues. This CDR3 is CSVSPTNTGELFF. CDR3 in DNA: TGCAGCGTTAGCCCGACGAACACCGGGGAGCTGTTTTTT.

In its sample, this clonotype was seen many times. The genes are TRBV20-1 and TRBJ1-1; D remains unclear. The V gene's germline CDR1 is DFQATT and CDR2 SNEGSKA (reference sequence). CDR3 length: 13 residues. With 4 bases removed from V and 0 bases from J, the gap between germline ends came to 9 bases. DNA of the CDR3: TGCAGTGCTAAAGAACACTTGAACACTGAAGCTTTCTTT. This sequence encodes CSAKEHLNTEAFF.